Below are 13 T cell receptor beta chains sequenced from a single sample in a study of shared clonotypes between healthy human individuals. The table came from immunoSEQ multiplex PCR; TCRdb's copy has only in-frame clones and leaves some out. The data hold around 2.3 million clones, with approximately 95% observed a single time. Sample: naive CD4+ T cells sorted from blood. The subset denotes: CD45RA+ positively selected. These receptors all come from a man aged 18 to 30 in good health.

The chain has TRBV15 and TRBJ1-5; 9 bases match TRBD1. Trimming took 8 bases from V and 4 from J; bases not matched to a gene: 6. Germline V gives CDR1 LNHNV, CDR2 YYDKDF (reference sequence). This CDR3 spans 14 amino acids. CDR3 amino acids: CATSQTGGNQPQHF. CDR3 DNA sequence: TGTGCCACCTCCCAGACAGGGGGGAATCAGCCCCAGCATTTT.

CDR3: CSVEISDRTYEQYF. As DNA, the CDR3 is TGCAGCGTTGAAATTTCAGACCGCACCTACGAGCAGTACTTC. This sequence joins TRBV29-1 and TRBJ2-7; D is undetermined. V dropped 2 bases and J dropped 2 bases, with 13 bases sitting between them. The CDR3 has 14 residues. CDR1 and CDR2 (germline): SQVTM, ANQGSEA.

The chain joins TRBV10-3 to TRBJ1-3; D possibly corresponds to TRBD1 (5 bases). The V and J ends lost 8 bases and 4 bases respectively, with 12 bases between them. CDR1 and CDR2 from the germline V gene are ENHRY and SYGVKD. The CDR3 loop spans 13 amino acids. The CDR3 region has the DNA TGTGCCATCGGGGGACTGGAAGGAAACACCATATATTTT. Its translation: CAIGGLEGNTIYF.

This rearrangement joins TRBV6-5 to TRBJ2-5; D call uncertain. Trimming cost V 6 bases and J 1 base, with 9 bases left between them. Germline V lookup: CDR1 MNHEY, CDR2 SVGAGI. CDR3 length equals 13 residues. The CDR3 DNA reads as TGTGCCAGCAGGTCAGTATTCCAAGAGACCCAGTACTTC. Translation gives CASRSVFQETQYF.

V gene TRBV11-1 combines with J gene TRBJ2-4, with 10 bases lining up with TRBD2. CDR1 and CDR2 from the germline V gene are SGHAT and FQDESV (reference sequence). J gave up 11 bases and V 3 bases, and 1 base lay outside the gene matches. This CDR3 comprises 12 residues. The chain's CDR3 is CASSFSGGLQYF. The CDR3 DNA reads as TGTGCCAGCAGCTTTAGCGGGGGGCTTCAGTACTTC.

The J gene is TRBJ2-7, the V gene TRBV29-1, with D possibly being TRBD1 (5 bases). The germline CDR1 and CDR2 sequences are SQVTM and ANQGSEA. V was pared by 7 bases and J by 0 bases, with 10 bases between. This CDR3 contains 12 residues. CDR3 sequence: CSGSDNSYEQYF. The DNA of the CDR3 is TGCAGCGGATCGGACAACTCCTACGAGCAGTACTTC.

This chain joins TRBV19 and TRBJ1-6; no clear D. The CDR3 consists of 14 residues. Germline V gives CDR1 LNHDA, CDR2 SQIVND (reference sequence). Trimming stripped 6 bases from V and 5 bases from J, with 11 bases between. CDR3 amino acids: CASRVGGDNSPLHF. Here the CDR3 DNA reads TGTGCCAGTAGAGTGGGCGGAGATAATTCACCCCTCCACTTT.

This clone appeared once. The chain carries TRBV11-2 and TRBJ1-1; tentatively, D is TRBD1 (5 bases). Deletions cut 5 bases from V and 4 bases from J, with 11 bases between. This CDR3 is 13 amino acids long. Germline V gives CDR1 SGHAT, CDR2 FQNNGV. CDR3 region: CASSEVQGTEAFF. The CDR3, as DNA: TGTGCCAGCAGCGAAGTGCAGGGCACTGAAGCTTTCTTT.

V usage is TRBV11-2 and J usage is TRBJ2-5, with a possible D match to TRBD1 (6 bases). The CDR3 covers 14 residues. V was shortened by 6 bases and J by 4 bases, with 15 bases between the two germline ends. The V gene's germline CDR1 is SGHAT and CDR2 FQNNGV. CDR3 sequence (DNA): TGTGCCAGCAGGACGGGAACAGGGTTAGAGACCCAGTACTTC. This gives the protein CASRTGTGLETQYF. Based on the CDR3 plus reference TRBV11-2 and TRBJ2-5, the full variable domain is EAGVAQSPRYKIIEKRQSVAFWCNPISGHATLYWYQQILGQGPKLLIQFQNNGVVDDSQLPKDRFSAERLKGVDSTLKIQPAKLEDSAVYLCASRTGTGLETQYFGPGTRLLVL.

The rearrangement links TRBV30 to TRBJ1-5; the D gene is possibly TRBD1 (5 bases). Deletions cut 2 bases from V and 3 bases from J, with 11 bases between. Germline loops: CDR1 GTSNPN, CDR2 SVGIG (reference sequence). This CDR3 is built from 14 residues. CDR3 nucleotides: TGTGCCTGGAGTCATGGACAACCCAATCAGCCCCAGCATTTT. This gives the protein CAWSHGQPNQPQHF. Variable domain in full (rest from reference TRBV30 and TRBJ1-5): SQTIHQWPATLVQPVGSPLSLECTVEGTSNPNLYWYRQAAGRGLQLLFYSVGIGQISSEVPQNLSASRPQDRQFILSSKKLLLSDSGFYLCAWSHGQPNQPQHFGDGTRLSIL.

This chain uses TRBV9 with TRBJ2-2; 9 positions match TRBD2. There are 17 residues in the CDR3. V dropped 3 bases and J dropped 8; count of bases not matched to a gene: 14. CDR1 is SGDLS and CDR2 is YYNGEE in the germline V gene. Here the CDR3 DNA reads TGTGCCAGCAGCGGAGTAGCGGGAGAGGGGGGCCAAGGGGAGCTGTTTTTT. Amino acids: CASSGVAGEGGQGELFF.

Notes on this clone: Other nucleotide sequences from this sample produce the same CDR3. The rearrangement uses TRBV7-2 and TRBJ2-3; D uncertain. Germline V lookup: CDR1 SGHTA, CDR2 FQGNSA. The CDR3 has 14 residues. V lost 0 bases and J 0 bases, leaving 4 bases between the germline ends. In DNA form, the CDR3 reads TGTGCCAGCAGCTTAGCCGGGAGCACAGATACGCAGTATTTT. This codes for CASSLAGSTDTQYF.

This chain joins TRBV5-1 and TRBJ1-1; D is undetermined. Trimming removed 2 bases at V and 1 base at J, with 12 bases between. The germline CDR1 and CDR2 sequences are SGHRS and YFSETQ. This CDR3 contains 15 residues. The CDR3 DNA sequence: TGCGCCAGCAGCTTAGAACTACACTGGAACACTGAAGCTTTCTTT. As protein: CASSLELHWNTEAFF.